A selection of T cell receptor beta chains follows, all from one sample in a study of shared T cell receptors in the human thymus. Using immunoSEQ multiplex PCR, the repertoire was profiled, and TCRdb retains in-frame clones only, with some absent. The table records 650,000 to 950,000 clones, 70% to 90% of them present only once. This same sample was also part of a study on human thymus T cells.

The sample comprised thymocytes. The origin of the receptors is a girl under three years old with a congenital heart defect. Each CDR3 is given with its conserved first and last residue. D genes are given only for firm matches. Some rows mark clone size as missing; the rest say once, few, many or name a class of expanded clone.

J gene,D gene,V gene,clone size,CDR3 protein,CDR3 DNA
TRBJ1-1,.,TRBV10-3,.,CATIVRENTEAFF,TGTGCCACTATAGTCAGGGAAAACACTGAAGCTTTCTTT
TRBJ2-6,.,TRBV18,.,CASSPKEQTNSGANVLTF,TGTGCCAGCTCACCGAAGGAACAGACGAACTCTGGGGCCAACGTCCTGACTTTC
TRBJ1-3,.,TRBV4-1,.,CASRQCLTRGDTIYF,TGCGCCAGCAGGCAATGCCTTACAAGAGGAGACACCATATATTTT
TRBJ2-7,TRBD1,TRBV5-4,.,CASSFDRGTRYDEQYF,TGTGCCAGCAGTTTCGACAGGGGTACGCGCTACGACGAGCAGTACTTC
TRBJ2-4,.,TRBV6-6,.,CASRVERALAKNIQYF,TGTGCCAGCAGGGTAGAGCGGGCCCTAGCCAAAAACATTCAGTACTTC
TRBJ1-1,.,TRBV5-1,.,CASSWGGLSSEAFF,TGCGCCAGCAGCTGGGGAGGTCTTAGCTCTGAAGCTTTCTTT
TRBJ2-3,TRBD2,TRBV19,.,CASSILRLAGGPDTQYF,TGTGCCAGTAGTATCCTTAGACTAGCGGGGGGACCAGATACGCAGTATTTT
TRBJ2-7,.,TRBV10-1,.,CASSEHPGVEQYF,TGCGCCAGCAGTGAGCACCCCGGGGTCGAGCAGTACTTC
TRBJ2-4,.,TRBV13,.,CASSSQTLAKNIQYF,TGTGCCAGCAGCTCACAGACCCTAGCCAAAAACATTCAGTACTTC
TRBJ2-1,.,TRBV10-3,.,CAISAQGFNEQFF,TGTGCCATCAGTGCCCAGGGATTCAATGAGCAGTTCTTC
TRBJ1-1,.,TRBV19,.,CASSAATGQTNTEAFF,TGTGCCAGTAGCGCCGCGACAGGCCAGACGAACACTGAAGCTTTCTTT
TRBJ1-5,.,TRBV6-1,.,CASSERTGGNQPQHF,TGTGCCAGCAGTGAAAGAACCGGAGGCAATCAGCCCCAGCATTTT
TRBJ1-2,TRBD1,TRBV5-5,.,CASSLEGGGQGVCCYTF,TGTGCCAGCAGCTTGGAAGGGGGGGGACAGGGGGTTTGTTGCTACACCTTC
TRBJ2-3,.,TRBV4-3,.,CASSLSCRTDTQYF,TGCGCCAGCAGTCTGAGTTGCAGGACAGATACGCAGTATTTT
TRBJ1-3,TRBD1,TRBV5-4,.,CASSLTYHGQGLGNTIYF,TGTGCCAGCAGCTTGACTTATCACGGACAGGGACTCGGAAACACCATATATTTT
TRBJ1-1,.,TRBV4-2,.,CASSLVQRQTEAFF,TGTGCCAGCAGCCTTGTCCAAAGACAGACTGAAGCTTTCTTT
TRBJ2-3,.,TRBV5-1,.,CASRSRGGTTKGTDTQYF,TGCGCCAGCAGATCCCGTGGGGGCACCACAAAGGGAACAGATACGCAGTATTTT
TRBJ2-1,.,TRBV14,.,CASSQGPPSYNEQFF,TGTGCCAGCAGCCAGGGGCCTCCGAGCTACAATGAGCAGTTCTTC
TRBJ1-1,.,TRBV30,.,CAWSPRDKNTEAFF,TGTGCCTGGAGTCCCCGGGACAAGAACACTGAAGCTTTCTTT
TRBJ2-6,.,TRBV7-8,.,CASSLARQNSGANVLTF,TGTGCCAGCAGCTTAGCGCGGCAGAACTCTGGGGCCAACGTCCTGACTTTC
TRBJ2-1,TRBD2,TRBV4-3,.,CASSQGTGGPKNEQFF,TGCGCCAGCAGCCAAGGAACGGGGGGGCCAAAAAATGAGCAGTTCTTC
TRBJ1-6,TRBD1,TRBV9,.,CASSPHGQVVSPLHF,TGTGCCAGCAGCCCACATGGACAGGTAGTTTCACCCCTCCACTTT
TRBJ2-7,.,TRBV4-1,.,CASSQDSGQQGIHEQYF,TGCGCCAGCAGCCAAGATTCAGGGCAACAGGGAATCCACGAGCAGTACTTC
TRBJ1-6,TRBD1,TRBV28,.,CASKLSDREYLPLHF,TGTGCCAGCAAGCTCTCGGACAGGGAATATCTCCCTCTCCACTTT
TRBJ2-1,TRBD2,TRBV7-2,.,CASSTTGGSEQFF,TGTGCCAGCAGCACGACCGGGGGGTCTGAGCAGTTCTTC
TRBJ2-3,TRBD2,TRBV7-2,.,CASNRTSNSGPSTDTQYF,TGTGCCAGCAACCGGACATCGAATAGCGGGCCTAGCACAGATACGCAGTATTTT
TRBJ1-6,TRBD1,TRBV7-9,.,CATENRDRVTF,TGTGCCACCGAAAACCGGGACAGGGTAACATTT
TRBJ1-5,.,TRBV4-1,.,CASSQDLDDNQPQHF,TGCGCCAGCAGCCAAGATCTAGACGATAATCAGCCCCAGCATTTT
TRBJ1-1,TRBD1,TRBV28,.,CASSPLDRARPNTEAFF,TGTGCCAGCAGTCCCCTGGACAGGGCAAGACCGAACACTGAAGCTTTCTTT
TRBJ1-3,.,TRBV25-1,.,CASSESRRVAGNTIYF,TGTGCCAGCAGTGAATCTCGCAGGGTAGCTGGAAACACCATATATTTT
TRBJ1-5,.,TRBV2,once,CASRGLYSNQPQHF,TGTGCCAGCAGGGGACTTTATAGCAATCAGCCCCAGCATTTT
TRBJ1-2,TRBD1,TRBV28,.,CASRGQGDANYGYTF,TGTGCCAGCAGAGGTCAGGGGGACGCTAACTATGGCTACACCTTC
TRBJ1-6,.,TRBV4-1,once,CASSQDRKRTREFYNSPLHF,TGCGCCAGCAGCCAAGATCGAAAGCGGACACGGGAGTTTTATAATTCACCCCTCCACTTT
TRBJ2-4,.,TRBV2,.,CASSRVGKNIQYF,TGTGCCAGTAGCCGGGTTGGGAAAAACATTCAGTACTTC
TRBJ1-1,.,TRBV27,.,CASAWVGATEAFF,TGTGCCAGCGCCTGGGTGGGGGCCACTGAAGCTTTCTTT
TRBJ2-3,.,TRBV10-3,.,CAISDPGMFSTDTQYF,TGTGCCATCAGTGATCCCGGGATGTTTAGCACAGATACGCAGTATTTT
TRBJ1-1,.,TRBV10-3,.,CAITSGHAGSSEAFF,TGTGCCATCACCTCGGGACACGCAGGGAGTTCTGAAGCTTTCTTT
TRBJ2-1,TRBD1,TRBV27,.,CASRSRGQSWVKQFF,TGTGCCAGCAGGTCCAGGGGGCAGAGCTGGGTGAAGCAGTTCTTC
TRBJ2-4,TRBD1,TRBV6-5,once,CASSSGQGKNIQYF,TGTGCCAGCAGTTCTGGACAGGGCAAAAACATTCAGTACTTC
TRBJ2-5,.,TRBV29-1,few,CSVETDRRETQYF,TGCAGCGTTGAAACCGACAGGAGGGAGACCCAGTACTTC
TRBJ2-7,.,TRBV14,.,CASSQGGYEQYF,TGTGCCAGCAGCCAAGGCGGCTACGAGCAGTACTTC
TRBJ2-7,.,TRBV30,.,CAWSDGIYEQYF,TGTGCCTGGTCGGACGGGATCTACGAGCAGTACTTC
TRBJ2-5,.,TRBV7-2,.,CASSLAGVQETQYF,TGTGCCAGCAGCTTAGCAGGGGTCCAAGAGACCCAGTACTTC
TRBJ2-2,.,TRBV9,.,CASSGRGTGELFF,TGTGCCAGCAGCGGGAGAGGAACCGGGGAGCTGTTTTTT
TRBJ2-7,TRBD2,TRBV5-1,once,CASSCTSGENNYEQYF,TGCGCCAGCAGCTGCACTAGCGGGGAAAATAACTACGAGCAGTACTTC
TRBJ2-3,.,TRBV4-1,.,CASSQVSGVGDILSTDTQYF,TGCGCCAGCAGCCAAGTATCTGGGGTGGGAGATATCCTTAGCACAGATACGCAGTATTTT
TRBJ2-7,.,TRBV18,.,CASSPVWGYEQYF,TGTGCCAGCTCACCAGTTTGGGGCTACGAGCAGTACTTC
TRBJ2-7,TRBD1,TRBV7-2,.,CASSLEDRGGNYEQYF,TGTGCCAGCAGCTTAGAGGACAGGGGAGGGAACTACGAGCAGTACTTC
TRBJ2-2,TRBD1,TRBV6-1,.,CASRAGQGSGELFF,TGTGCCAGCAGGGCTGGACAGGGGTCCGGGGAGCTGTTTTTT
TRBJ2-5,TRBD2,TRBV5-4,.,CASSTGTSGGRYQETQYF,TGTGCCAGCAGCACCGGGACTAGCGGGGGAAGGTACCAAGAGACCCAGTACTTC
TRBJ1-2,TRBD1,TRBV5-6,.,CASSMEGAGGAGYGYTF,TGTGCCAGCAGCATGGAGGGGGCAGGGGGCGCTGGGTATGGCTACACCTTC
TRBJ2-1,.,TRBV5-1,.,CASSAGIQGYSNSPRYNEQFF,TGCGCCAGCAGCGCCGGGATACAGGGTTACTCCAATTCGCCGCGCTACAATGAGCAGTTCTTC
TRBJ1-5,.,TRBV7-6,.,CASSLGTDRFGNQPQHF,TGTGCCAGCAGCTTGGGAACCGACAGGTTTGGCAATCAGCCCCAGCATTTT
TRBJ1-6,TRBD1,TRBV7-2,.,CASSPHPGQGDSPLHF,TGTGCCAGCAGCCCCCATCCGGGACAGGGGGATTCACCCCTCCACTTT